This TCR beta chain came from a study of blood T cells in healthy people across ages. Primed by a sample-barcoded 5' primer and a J-beta primer mix, a second PCR proceeded for about 7 to 11 cycles. TCRdb recomputed calls from the 5' RACE reads with MiXCR, one row per CDR3 protein. The sample consists of 780,000 or so distinct CDR3 sequences, about 25% of them appearing once. The germline CDR1 and CDR2 sequences are SGHTA and FQGNSA. The CDR3 sequence is 14 residues long. This clonotype occurred a few times. Its antigen is currently unknown. The study's findings and limits: As age increased, TCR beta diversity per million T cells fell in a roughly linear fashion.

These sequences were also reported in another study, on T cells of mothers and their children. That paper notes: The data showed no persistent microchimeric T cell clones.

The genes are TRBV7-2 and TRBJ2-5; no definite D call. The J call may be mistaken, given a closer DNA end match to TRBJ2-7. This clonotype was obtained from a boy aged 5 to 17 in good health. The source material was blood. The CDR3 DNA sequence: TGTGCCAGCAGCCAAGGTCCAGGCACCTACGAGCAGTACTTC. The encoded protein is CASSQGPGTYEQYF.